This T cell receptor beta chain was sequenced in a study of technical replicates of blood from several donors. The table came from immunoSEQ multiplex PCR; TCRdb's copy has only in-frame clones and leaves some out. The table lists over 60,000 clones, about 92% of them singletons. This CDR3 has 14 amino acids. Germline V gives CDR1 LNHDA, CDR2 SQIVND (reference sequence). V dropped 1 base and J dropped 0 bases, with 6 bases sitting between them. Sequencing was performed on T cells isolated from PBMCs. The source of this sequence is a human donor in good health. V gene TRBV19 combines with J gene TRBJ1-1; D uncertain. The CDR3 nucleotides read TGTGCCAGTAGTATAGTTGGGCTGAACACTGAAGCTTTCTTT. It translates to CASSIVGLNTEAFF.